This T cell receptor beta chain originates from a study of vaccination and CD4 T cells after COVID-19. A few counts support this clonotype. Its antigen is currently unknown. As for treatment: roughly 11-day PBMC culture with coronavirus spike peptide pools or control peptides (ViraFEST assay). Investigators obtained the unexposed donor's CD4+ T cells before the COVID-19 pandemic (2011-2018). Once obtained from cultured CD4+ T cells, the DNA was sequenced using the Oncomine TCR Beta short-read assay. Genomic DNA was taken out of cultured CD4+ T cells by extraction. Via MiXCR, TCRdb re-called the PCR reads, giving one row per CDR3 protein. The sample has fewer than 10,000 distinct CDR3 sequences; around 37% are singletons. Looked up from germline, CDR1 is SGHTA and CDR2 is FQGTGA. The CDR3 consists of 15 residues. The V gene end was trimmed by 3 bases and the J gene end by 2 bases; junction bases not matched to a gene: 3.

The chain recombines TRBV7-3 with TRBJ2-1; 8 nucleotides align to TRBD1. Sequencing input: CD4+ T cells from blood, cultured in vitro. The sequence derives from a human donor in good health. CDR3 sequence (DNA): TGTGCCAGCAGCTTTGACAGGGGAACCTACAATGAGCAGTTCTTC. It translates to CASSFDRGTYNEQFF.